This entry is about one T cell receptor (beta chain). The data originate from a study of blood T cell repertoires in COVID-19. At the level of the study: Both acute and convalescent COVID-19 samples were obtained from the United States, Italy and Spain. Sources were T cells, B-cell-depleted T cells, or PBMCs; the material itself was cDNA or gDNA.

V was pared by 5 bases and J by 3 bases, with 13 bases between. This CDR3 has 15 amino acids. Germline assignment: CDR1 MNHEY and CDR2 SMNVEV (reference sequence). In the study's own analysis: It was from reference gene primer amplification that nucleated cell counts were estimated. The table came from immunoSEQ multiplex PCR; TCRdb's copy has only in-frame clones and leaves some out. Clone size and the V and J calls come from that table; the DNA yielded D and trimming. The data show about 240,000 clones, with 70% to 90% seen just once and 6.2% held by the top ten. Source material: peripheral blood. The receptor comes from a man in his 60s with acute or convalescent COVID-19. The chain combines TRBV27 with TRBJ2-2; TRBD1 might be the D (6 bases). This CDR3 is CASSLYRADTGELFF. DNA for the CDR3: TGTGCCAGCAGTCTCTACAGGGCGGACACCGGGGAGCTGTTTTTT.